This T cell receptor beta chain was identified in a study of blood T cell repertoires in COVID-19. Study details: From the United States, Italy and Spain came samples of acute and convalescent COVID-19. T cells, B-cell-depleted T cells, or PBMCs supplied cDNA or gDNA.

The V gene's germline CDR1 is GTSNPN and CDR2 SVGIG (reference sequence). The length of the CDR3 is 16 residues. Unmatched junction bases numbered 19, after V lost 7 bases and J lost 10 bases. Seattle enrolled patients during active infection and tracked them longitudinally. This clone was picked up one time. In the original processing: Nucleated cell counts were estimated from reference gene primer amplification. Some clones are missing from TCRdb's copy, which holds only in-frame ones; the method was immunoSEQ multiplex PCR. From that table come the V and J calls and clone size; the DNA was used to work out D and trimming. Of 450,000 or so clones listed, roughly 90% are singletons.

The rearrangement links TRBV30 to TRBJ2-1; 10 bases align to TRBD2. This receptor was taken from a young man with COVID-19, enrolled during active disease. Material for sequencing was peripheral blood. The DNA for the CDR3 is TGTGCCTCTGGAGTGATTAGTCTAGCGGGAGTTCGGGAGCAGTTCTTC. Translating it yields CASGVISLAGVREQFF.